Listed below are T cell receptor beta chains from one sample, sequenced in a study of blood T cells in healthy people across ages. TCRdb reprocessed the 5' RACE reads via MiXCR and lists one record per CDR3 protein. The table lists fewer than 2,000,000 distinct CDR3 sequences, roughly 32% of them singletons, with 11% in the top ten. The specimen sequenced was blood. The receptor source for this set is a woman aged 25-40 years in good health. The CDR3 runs from the conserved cysteine through the conserved F or W. Fields, in order: CDR3 DNA, CDR3 protein, V gene, J gene, D gene, clone size. The D gene is left open where the match is weak. Where a row states a size, it is once, few, many or the class of an expanded clone; other rows omit it.

TGTGCCAGCAGCAATGCCGGGACTAGCGGGAGAAATGAGCAGTTCTTC	CASSNAGTSGRNEQFF	TRBV6-1	TRBJ2-1	TRBD2	few
TGCGCCAGCAGCTTGGCATGGGGGGACTTAACAGATACGCAGTATTTT	CASSLAWGDLTDTQYF	TRBV5-1	TRBJ2-3	.	.
TGTGCCATCAGTGAGAATCCAGGGTTGAGCAATCAGCCCCAGCATTTT	CAISENPGLSNQPQHF	TRBV10-3	TRBJ1-5	.	.
TGCGCCAGCAGCCAAGCCCTCCCGCGAGGAGTGAACTCTGAAGCTTTCTTT	CASSQALPRGVNSEAFF	TRBV4-1	TRBJ1-1	.	few
TGTGCCAGCAGCTTCCCCGAAGGTGGCTACACCTTC	CASSFPEGGYTF	TRBV7-6	TRBJ1-2	.	few
TGCAGTGCTAGAGATCTTGAGCGGGGAACAGATACGCAGTATTTT	CSARDLERGTDTQYF	TRBV20-1	TRBJ2-3	TRBD2	few
TGTGCCAGGGGGGGACAGATGAACACTGAAGCTTTCTTT	CARGGQMNTEAFF	TRBV6-8	TRBJ1-1	TRBD1	few
TGCGCCAGTAGAAATACCGGGACAGGGGATATGGAGACCCAGTACTTC	CASRNTGTGDMETQYF	TRBV5-1	TRBJ2-5	TRBD1	.
TGTGCCAGCAGCGTAGGAGCGACTAGCGGGAGTATATACGTGCAGTACTTC	CASSVGATSGSIYVQYF	TRBV9	TRBJ2-5	TRBD2	.
TGTGCCAGCAGCTTAGATGGAAATTCCTATAATTCACCCCTCCACTTT	CASSLDGNSYNSPLHF	TRBV7-2	TRBJ1-6	.	few
TGCGCCAGCAGCCAAGACTACAGAGGGTTCAACGAGCAGTACTTC	CASSQDYRGFNEQYF	TRBV5-1	TRBJ2-7	.	.
TGTGCCAGCAGCATAAGGACAGGGCAGAAGGACGACACTGAAGCTTTCTTT	CASSIRTGQKDDTEAFF	TRBV21-1	TRBJ1-1	.	.
TGTGCCAGCAGCCTTCTCAGGACTAGCGGGAGGATGTCCCAAGAGACCCAGTACTTC	CASSLLRTSGRMSQETQYF	TRBV7-2	TRBJ2-5	TRBD2	once
TGTGCCAGCAGCCAAGAAAGGGTCAGCTCCTACGAGCAGTACTTC	CASSQERVSSYEQYF	TRBV4-2	TRBJ2-7	.	many
TGCAGCGCCGAAAAGCGGGGGGGCTGGGATGAGCAGTTCTTC	CSAEKRGGWDEQFF	TRBV29-1	TRBJ2-1	TRBD2	many
TGTGCCAGCAGCCCGCCGGGTTGGGCGGAGACCCAGTACTTC	CASSPPGWAETQYF	TRBV21-1	TRBJ2-5	.	few
TGTGCCAGTAGTATTCATCACTATGGCTACACCTTC	CASSIHHYGYTF	TRBV19	TRBJ1-2	.	once
TGTGCCAGCAGCTTGACTAGCGGGAGGGCCCAAGGGACCCAGTACTTC	CASSLTSGRAQGTQYF	TRBV5-8	TRBJ2-5	TRBD2	once
TGCAGTGCTAGCGGGAGGCGGGAGTGGGAAAAGCAGTTCTTC	CSASGRREWEKQFF	TRBV20-1	TRBJ2-1	TRBD2	once
TGTGCCAGCAAGAGCGAAACGAACACCGGGGAGCTGTTTTTT	CASKSETNTGELFF	TRBV27	TRBJ2-2	.	few
TGTGCCAGCGCGCAATCCGGGGAGCTGTTTTTT	CASAQSGELFF	TRBV3-1	TRBJ2-2	.	few
TGTGCCATCAGTGAGTCAGACGGAAGCTCTGGGGCCAACGTCCTGACTTTC	CAISESDGSSGANVLTF	TRBV10-3	TRBJ2-6	.	.
TGTGCCAGCTTTTCTGCGAGGGAATCGTGGGATCAGCCCCAGCATTTT	CASFSARESWDQPQHF	TRBV6-1	TRBJ1-5	.	.
TGTGCCAGCCAGAGACTAACGAGAGCGTACGAGCAGTACTTC	CASQRLTRAYEQYF	TRBV6-2/TRBV6-3	TRBJ2-7	.	once
TGTGCCAGCAGCCGCATCACGAGCAGGAGCTCCTACAATGAGCAGTTCTTC	CASSRITSRSSYNEQFF	TRBV2	TRBJ2-1	.	.
TGTGCCAGCAGCCTCACGACTAGCGGGGGGGCCTTCCGGTTCTTC	CASSLTTSGGAFRFF	TRBV9	TRBJ2-1	TRBD2	.
TGCAGTGCTAGAGTACGAGTGGTGAACACCGGGGAGCTGTTTTTT	CSARVRVVNTGELFF	TRBV20-1	TRBJ2-2	.	.
TGTGCCAGCAGCTTATGGCAATCCAATGAGCAGTTCTTC	CASSLWQSNEQFF	TRBV7-9	TRBJ2-1	.	.
TGTGCCAGCAGAATGGGAATTAGCACAGATACGCAGTATTTT	CASRMGISTDTQYF	TRBV27	TRBJ2-3	.	.
TGTGCCAGCAGTTTCCGAGGCCGGGGTTCCTCCTACAATGAGCAGTTCTTC	CASSFRGRGSSYNEQFF	TRBV12-3/TRBV12-4	TRBJ2-1	.	.
TGCGCCAGCAGCGGGACTAGCCCTAGCGATACGCAGTATTTT	CASSGTSPSDTQYF	TRBV5-1	TRBJ2-3	TRBD2	many
TGTGCCAGCAGCCTCCGGCACTCTAACTATGGCTACACCTTC	CASSLRHSNYGYTF	TRBV3-1	TRBJ1-2	.	.
TGTGCCAGCAGCCAAAATGGGGGTCCTAATGAGCAGTTCTTC	CASSQNGGPNEQFF	TRBV7-2	TRBJ2-1	.	.
TGCGCCAGCAGCCCCCAAATGGGGGTCATCGCGGCCCAGTACTTC	CASSPQMGVIAAQYF	TRBV4-1	TRBJ2-5	.	.
TGCAGTGCCGTAGCGATCCAAAGACACTACAATGAGCAGTTCTTC	CSAVAIQRHYNEQFF	TRBV20-1	TRBJ2-1	.	few
TGTGCCAGCAGCAAAGACGAGGACAGGGTTGAATATGACACTGAAGCTTTCTTT	CASSKDEDRVEYDTEAFF	TRBV21-1	TRBJ1-1	.	few
TGCAGTGGTAAGGACTCCGGGGGCTCCTACAATGAGCAGTTCTTC	CSGKDSGGSYNEQFF	TRBV20-1	TRBJ2-1	.	.
TGTGCCAGCAGTTACTCGGACGGCGGCTCCTACGAGCAGTACTTC	CASSYSDGGSYEQYF	TRBV6-5	TRBJ2-7	.	.
TGTGCCTGGGACAGGGAGGATCAGCCCCAGCATTTT	CAWDREDQPQHF	TRBV30	TRBJ1-5	TRBD1	once
TGCAGTGCTCGACGGACTAGCGGGAGTCATGAGCAGTTCTTC	CSARRTSGSHEQFF	TRBV20-1	TRBJ2-1	TRBD2	.
TGCGCCAGCAGCTGGGGGCCAGGGACGGCTGAAGCTTTCTTT	CASSWGPGTAEAFF	TRBV5-1	TRBJ1-1	.	few